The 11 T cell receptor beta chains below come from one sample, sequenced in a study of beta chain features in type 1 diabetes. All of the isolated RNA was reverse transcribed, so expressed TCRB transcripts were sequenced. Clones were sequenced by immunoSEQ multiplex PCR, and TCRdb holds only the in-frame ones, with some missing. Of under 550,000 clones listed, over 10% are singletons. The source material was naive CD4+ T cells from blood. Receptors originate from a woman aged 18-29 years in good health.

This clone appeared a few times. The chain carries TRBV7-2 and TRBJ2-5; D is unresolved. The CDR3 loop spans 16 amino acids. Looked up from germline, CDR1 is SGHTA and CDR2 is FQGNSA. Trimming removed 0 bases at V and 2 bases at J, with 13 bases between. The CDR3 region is CASSLALSTRQETQYF. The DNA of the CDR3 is TGTGCCAGCAGCTTAGCTCTATCGACAAGGCAAGAGACCCAGTACTTC. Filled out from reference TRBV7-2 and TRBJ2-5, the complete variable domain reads GAGVSQSPSNKVTEKGKDVELRCDPISGHTALYWYRQSLGQGLEFLIYFQGNSAPDKSGLPSDRFSAERTGGSVSTLTIQRTQQEDSAVYLCASSLALSTRQETQYFGPGTRLLVL.

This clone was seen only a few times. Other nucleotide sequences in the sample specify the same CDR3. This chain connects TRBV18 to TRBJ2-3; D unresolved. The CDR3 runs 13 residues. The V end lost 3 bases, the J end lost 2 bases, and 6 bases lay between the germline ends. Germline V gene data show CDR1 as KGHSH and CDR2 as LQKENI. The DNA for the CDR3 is TGTGCCAGCTCACCGGGGTCCACAGATACGCAGTATTTT. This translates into CASSPGSTDTQYF.

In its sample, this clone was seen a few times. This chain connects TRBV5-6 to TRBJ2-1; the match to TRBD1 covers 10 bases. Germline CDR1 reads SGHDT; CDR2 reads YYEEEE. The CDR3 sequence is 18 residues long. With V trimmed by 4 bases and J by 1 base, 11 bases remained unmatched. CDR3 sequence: CASSGAPGQGFSYNEQFF. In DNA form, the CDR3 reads TGTGCCAGCAGCGGCGCTCCGGGACAGGGGTTTTCCTACAATGAGCAGTTCTTC. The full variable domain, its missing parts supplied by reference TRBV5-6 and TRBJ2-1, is DAGVTQSPTHLIKTRGQQVTLRCSPKSGHDTVSWYQQALGQGPQFIFQYYEEEERQRGNFPDRFSGHQFPNYSSELNVNALLLGDSALYLCASSGAPGQGFSYNEQFFGPGTRLTVL.

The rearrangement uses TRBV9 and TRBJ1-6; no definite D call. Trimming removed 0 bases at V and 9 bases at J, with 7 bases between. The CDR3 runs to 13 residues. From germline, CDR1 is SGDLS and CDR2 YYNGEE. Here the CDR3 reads CASSVGVGSPLHF. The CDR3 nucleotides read TGTGCCAGCAGCGTAGGAGTCGGTTCACCCCTCCACTTT.

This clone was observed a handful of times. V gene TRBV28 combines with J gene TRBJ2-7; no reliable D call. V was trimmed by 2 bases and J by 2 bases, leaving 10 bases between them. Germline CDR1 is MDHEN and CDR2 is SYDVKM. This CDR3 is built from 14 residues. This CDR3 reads CASSLGGRTYEQYV. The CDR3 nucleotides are TGTGCCAGCAGTTTAGGTGGGCGGACCTACGAGCAGTACGTC.

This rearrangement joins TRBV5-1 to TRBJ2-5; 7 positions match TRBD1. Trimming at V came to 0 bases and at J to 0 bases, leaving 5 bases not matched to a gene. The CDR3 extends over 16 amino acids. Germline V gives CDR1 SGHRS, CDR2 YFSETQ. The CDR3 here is CASSLEGGAYQETQYF. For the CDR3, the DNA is TGCGCCAGCAGCTTGGAAGGGGGCGCTTACCAAGAGACCCAGTACTTC. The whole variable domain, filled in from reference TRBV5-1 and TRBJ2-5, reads KAGVTQTPRYLIKTRGQQVTLSCSPISGHRSVSWYQQTPGQGLQFLFEYFSETQRNKGNFPGRFSGRQFSNSRSEMNVSTLELGDSALYLCASSLEGGAYQETQYFGPGTRLLVL.

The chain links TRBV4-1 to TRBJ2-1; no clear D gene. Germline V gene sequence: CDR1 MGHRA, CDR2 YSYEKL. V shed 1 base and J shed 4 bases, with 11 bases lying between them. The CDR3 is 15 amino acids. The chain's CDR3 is CASSQVTPQYNEQFF. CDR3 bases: TGCGCCAGCAGCCAAGTAACGCCACAGTACAATGAGCAGTTCTTC.

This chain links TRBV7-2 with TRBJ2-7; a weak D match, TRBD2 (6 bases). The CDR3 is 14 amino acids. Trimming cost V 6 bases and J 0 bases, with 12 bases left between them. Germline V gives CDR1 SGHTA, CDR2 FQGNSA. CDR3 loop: CASRPGLNSYEQYF. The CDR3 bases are TGTGCCAGCAGGCCGGGACTGAACTCCTACGAGCAGTACTTC. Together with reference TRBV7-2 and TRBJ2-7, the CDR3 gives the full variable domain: GAGVSQSPSNKVTEKGKDVELRCDPISGHTALYWYRQSLGQGLEFLIYFQGNSAPDKSGLPSDRFSAERTGGSVSTLTIQRTQQEDSAVYLCASRPGLNSYEQYFGPGTRLTVT.

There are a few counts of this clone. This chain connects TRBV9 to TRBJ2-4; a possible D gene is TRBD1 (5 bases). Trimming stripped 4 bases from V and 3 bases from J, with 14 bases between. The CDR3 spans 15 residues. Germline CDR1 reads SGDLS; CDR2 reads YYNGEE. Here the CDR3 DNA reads TGTGCCAGCAGCCCCGGACATGTAGACAAAAACATTCAGTACTTC. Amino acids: CASSPGHVDKNIQYF.

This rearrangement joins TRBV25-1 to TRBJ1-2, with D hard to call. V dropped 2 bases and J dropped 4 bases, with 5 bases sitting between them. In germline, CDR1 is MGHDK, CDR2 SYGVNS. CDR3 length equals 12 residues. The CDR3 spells CASSEEGYGYTF. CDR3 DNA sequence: TGTGCCAGCAGTGAAGAGGGCTATGGCTACACCTTC.

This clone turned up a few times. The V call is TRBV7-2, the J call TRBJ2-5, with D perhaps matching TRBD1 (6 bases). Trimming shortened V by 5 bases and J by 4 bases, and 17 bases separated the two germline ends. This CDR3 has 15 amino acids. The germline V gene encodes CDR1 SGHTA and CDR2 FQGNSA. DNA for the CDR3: TGTGCCAGCAGCGCAACAGGGCATCGGACAGAGACCCAGTACTTC. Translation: CASSATGHRTETQYF.